One sample yielded the 27 T cell receptor beta chains listed below, sequenced in a study of T cells in Graves' hyperthyroidism and ophthalmopathy. RNA transcripts gave rise to amplified TCR beta CDR3 regions. The HTBI primer set was used in a first-round RT-PCR of the TCR CDR3. Each CDR3 protein is one row after TCRdb ran MiXCR on the multiplex PCR reads. The sample carries approximately 400,000 distinct CDR3 sequences, 14% recorded once. The sample taken for sequencing was blood. These receptors were collected from a woman in her twenties or thirties with Graves' ophthalmopathy.

This clonotype appeared a few times. The CDR3 nucleotides read TGTGCCAGCAGTGACACTCCACAGGAAGAAGCTTTCTTT. Its translation is CASSDTPQEEAFF. The chain joins TRBV6-1 to TRBJ1-1; weak D call: TRBD1 (5 bases). Trimming left V 3 bases short and J 8 bases short, with 13 bases between. This CDR3 has 13 residues. The V gene's germline CDR1 is MNHNS and CDR2 SASEGT.

This clonotype was detected many times. The CDR3 does not close with the conserved phenylalanine or tryptophan, likely indicating a read error. The chain couples TRBV12-3 or TRBV12-4 to TRBJ1-1, with D hard to call. The CDR3 has 11 residues. Trimming cost V 6 bases and J 4 bases, with 6 bases left between them. The CDR3 sequence is CASSMGTEAFL. The CDR3 coding sequence is TGTGCCAGCAGCATGGGCACTGAAGCTTTCCTT.

V and J are TRBV19 and TRBJ2-1, with 13 nucleotides matching TRBD2. V was pared by 5 bases and J by 2 bases, with 9 bases of the junction left unmatched. The CDR3 totals 18 residues. CDR1 and CDR2 (germline): LNHDA, SQIVND (reference sequence). CDR3 sequence (DNA): TGTGCCAGTAGTGTGACTAGCGGGGGGCATATTGCCTACAATGAGCAGTTCTTC. Its protein product is CASSVTSGGHIAYNEQFF.

This clonotype has at least ten counts. This chain uses TRBV4-1 with TRBJ1-3; D not certain. The CDR3 runs 15 residues. The germline CDR1 and CDR2 sequences are MGHRA and YSYEKL. Trimming left V 0 bases short and J 4 bases short, with 10 bases between. The CDR3 here is CASSQDRGRGNTIYF. The DNA of the CDR3 is TGCGCCAGCAGCCAAGACCGTGGGAGAGGAAACACCATATATTTT.

This clonotype appeared many times. V usage is TRBV29-1 and J usage is TRBJ1-1; tentatively, D is TRBD1 (6 bases). The CDR3 extends over 15 amino acids. The ends were cut back, 8 bases at V and 1 base at J, with 20 bases in the middle. The germline gives CDR1 SQVTM, CDR2 ANQGSEA. The CDR3 region has the DNA TGCAGCCTACGGACGGGGGGGGCCTGGAACACTGAAGCTTTCTTT. It yields the protein CSLRTGGAWNTEAFF.

This clonotype was seen at least ten times. This chain links TRBV20-1 with TRBJ1-2; D may be TRBD1 (5 bases). V was clipped by 6 bases and J by 9 bases, with 26 bases between them. This CDR3 has 15 residues. Per germline, CDR1 DFQATT and CDR2 SNEGSKA (reference sequence). The CDR3 DNA is TGCAGTGCAGCGACAGAAGCCGAACCGCCCGATAGCTACACCTTC. Protein product: CSAATEAEPPDSYTF.

The table lists this clonotype with a few counts. The chain combines TRBV6-1 with TRBJ1-1; TRBD1 might be the D (6 bases). Germline assignment: CDR1 MNHNS and CDR2 SASEGT. The CDR3 runs 15 residues. Trimming shortened V by 5 bases and J by 3 bases, and 16 bases separated the two germline ends. The CDR3 bases are TGTGCCAGCAGTTACAACAGGGTTTCGTACACTGAAGCTTTCTTT. Protein: CASSYNRVSYTEAFF.

This clonotype was observed a handful of times. V gene TRBV19 combines with J gene TRBJ1-1; no reliable D call. Germline loops: CDR1 LNHDA, CDR2 SQIVND (reference sequence). The V and J ends lost 0 bases and 4 bases respectively, with 9 bases between them. The CDR3 consists of 14 residues. The CDR3 protein is CASSIEEGRTEAFF. The CDR3 DNA is TGTGCCAGTAGTATAGAAGAGGGCCGCACTGAAGCTTTCTTT.

As to this clonotype: A read error may account for a junction end that differs from germline. V gene TRBV7-2 combines with J gene TRBJ2-1; D not resolved. The length of the CDR3 is 13 residues. In germline, CDR1 is SGHTA, CDR2 FQGNSA. The CDR3 bases are TGTGTCAGCAGCTTCTCTACCTCCAATGAGCAGTTCTTC. Protein product: CVSSFSTSNEQFF.

This clonotype was seen more than once but under ten times. The chain is built from TRBV6-5 and TRBJ2-7; D perhaps matches TRBD2 (5 bases). CDR3 length: 14 residues. The V end was cut by 2 bases, the J end by 3 bases, with 11 bases between. Germline V gives CDR1 MNHEY, CDR2 SVGAGI. Written as DNA, the CDR3 is TGTGCCAGCAGTTACGGGGAACGGGACTACGAGCAGTACTTC. Translation: CASSYGERDYEQYF.

The chain carries TRBV20-1 and TRBJ2-3; 8 nucleotides align to TRBD1. Germline V gene lookup returns CDR1 DFQATT and CDR2 SNEGSKA (reference sequence). J lost 5 bases, V lost 4 bases, and 14 bases had no gene match. This CDR3 region has 16 residues. The CDR3 region is CSAINRRQGRRDTQYF. CDR3 nucleotides: TGCAGTGCTATCAACCGCCGACAGGGGCGCAGAGATACGCAGTATTTT.

The CDR3 DNA reads as TGTGCCACCAGTTTTCAGGGACCCAATGAGCAGTTCTTC. This codes for CATSFQGPNEQFF. The chain combines TRBV24-1 with TRBJ2-1; the D gene could be TRBD1 or TRBD2 (5 bases each). The V and J ends lost 6 bases and 6 bases respectively, with 11 bases between them. Looked up from germline, CDR1 is KGHDR and CDR2 is SFDVKD. This CDR3 region has 13 residues.

This clonotype was seen a few times. This chain connects TRBV2 to TRBJ2-1, with 9 nucleotides matching TRBD1. Germline V gene data show CDR1 as SNHLY and CDR2 as FYNNEI. V shed 6 bases, J shed 6 bases, and the junction held 12 bases outside the gene matches. The CDR3 is 16 residues long. CDR3 residues: CASRQEPGQGLNEQFF. The CDR3, as DNA: TGTGCCAGCAGACAAGAACCGGGACAGGGTCTCAATGAGCAGTTCTTC.

The J gene is TRBJ2-7, the V gene TRBV28; D is possibly TRBD2 (5 bases). V lost 8 bases, J lost 2 bases, and 13 bases lay in between. This CDR3 has 13 amino acids. Germline values: CDR1 MDHEN, CDR2 SYDVKM. This CDR3 reads CASALAEPYEQYF. CDR3 DNA: TGTGCCAGCGCCCTAGCCGAGCCCTACGAGCAGTACTTC.

The sample holds a few counts of this clonotype. Since a much larger clone is just one base distant, this may be a read error. V usage is TRBV28 and J usage is TRBJ1-6, with unresolved D. Germline CDR1 is MDHEN and CDR2 is SYDVKM. There are 13 residues in the CDR3. The CDR3 sequence: CASSLLYNSPRHF. The CDR3 DNA reads as TGTGCCAGCAGTCTCCTATATAATTCACCCCGCCACTTT.

In its sample, this clonotype was seen many times. The chain is built from TRBV6-1 and TRBJ1-5; 9 bases are a match to TRBD1. V shed 6 bases, J shed 3 bases, and the junction held 3 bases outside the gene matches. Germline V lookup: CDR1 MNHNS, CDR2 SASEGT. The CDR3 sequence is 14 residues long. The CDR3 sequence is CASRDRGDNQPQHF. CDR3 DNA sequence: TGTGCCAGCAGGGACAGGGGCGACAATCAGCCCCAGCATTTT.

The chain employs TRBV15 and TRBJ1-3; D is unresolved. The CDR3 loop spans 14 amino acids. Trimming took off 3 bases at V and 4 bases at J, with 10 bases between the two ends. In germline, CDR1 is LNHNV, CDR2 YYDKDF (reference sequence). The CDR3 spells CATSSEVLGNTIYF. In nucleotides, the CDR3 is TGTGCCACCAGCAGCGAGGTCCTGGGAAACACCATATATTTT.

In this sample, this clonotype turned up many times. V usage is TRBV28 and J usage is TRBJ1-2, with unresolved D. The CDR3 covers 14 residues. The V end was cut by 3 bases, the J end by 4 bases, with 12 bases between. From germline, CDR1 is MDHEN and CDR2 SYDVKM. The CDR3 loop reads CASSFAQTAYGYTF. The CDR3 bases are TGTGCCAGCAGTTTCGCACAGACGGCCTATGGCTACACCTTC.

This chain connects TRBV24-1 to TRBJ2-2; 11 bases are a match to TRBD1. Germline CDR1 and CDR2: KGHDR and SFDVKD. CDR3 size: 15 residues. V gave up 3 bases and J gave up 6 bases; unmatched junction bases: 2. CDR3 sequence (DNA): TGTGCCACCAGTGATGGACAGGGGGCCGCCGGGGAGCTGTTTTTT. It codes for CATSDGQGAAGELFF.

This clonotype has at least ten counts. The chain recombines TRBV7-9 with TRBJ1-1, with D possibly TRBD1 on 5 matching bases. The CDR3 sequence is 13 residues long. With 5 bases removed from V and 5 bases from J, the gap between germline ends came to 12 bases. Germline assignment: CDR1 SEHNR and CDR2 FQNEAQ (reference sequence). In nucleotides, the CDR3 is TGTGCCAGCAGCCCCCCCGGGGCGACTGAAGCTTTCTTT. Protein: CASSPPGATEAFF.

The chain has TRBV5-5 and TRBJ1-2, with a weak D call TRBD1 (6 bases). The germline gives CDR1 SGHKS, CDR2 YYEKEE (reference sequence). The CDR3 contains 14 residues. The V and J ends lost 6 bases and 0 bases respectively, with 12 bases between them. As DNA, the CDR3 is TGTGCCAGCAACAAACGGGACACTAACTATGGCTACACCTTC. Protein sequence: CASNKRDTNYGYTF.

This clonotype was found a few times. This may come from a read error, since a much larger clone is one base off. The chain has TRBV5-1 and TRBJ1-6; 7 nucleotides match TRBD1. This CDR3 is built from 16 residues. Per germline, CDR1 SGHRS and CDR2 YFSETQ. CDR3 region: CASSLGQGVDNPPLHF. CDR3 in DNA: TGCGCCAGCAGCCTGGGGCAGGGGGTTGATAATCCACCCCTCCACTTT.

In the case of this clonotype: A much larger clone is a single base away; this may be a read error. The chain combines TRBV15 with TRBJ2-3, with TRBD1 matching 8 bases. The CDR3 covers 16 residues. The germline V gene encodes CDR1 LNHNV and CDR2 YYDKDF (reference sequence). The chain's CDR3 is CATGRGTGLYTDTQYF. CDR3 in DNA: TGTGCCACCGGCAGAGGGACAGGTTTATACACAGATACGCAGTATTTT.

This clonotype was detected ten times or more. The V gene is TRBV20-1, the J gene TRBJ1-1; D is undetermined. CDR3 length equals 15 residues. Germline V lookup: CDR1 DFQATT, CDR2 SNEGSKA (reference sequence). With 1 base removed from V and 11 bases from J, the gap between germline ends came to 23 bases. This CDR3 reads CSARGFPSMVDAAFF. The CDR3 DNA follows: TGCAGTGCTAGAGGCTTCCCGAGCATGGTAGATGCCGCTTTCTTT.

V and J are TRBV7-2 and TRBJ2-1, with TRBD1 as a possible D gene (5 bases). The CDR3 runs 15 residues. Trimming removed 5 bases from V and 0 bases from J, with 11 bases in between. Germline V lookup: CDR1 SGHTA, CDR2 FQGNSA. CDR3 sequence reads: CASSPQQGSYNEQFF. CDR3 sequence (DNA): TGTGCCAGCAGCCCCCAGCAGGGCTCCTACAATGAGCAGTTCTTC.

As regards this clonotype: A much bigger clone sits one base away, suggesting this may be a read error. This chain connects TRBV2 to TRBJ2-7; 8 bases are a match to TRBD2. V gave up 7 bases and J gave up 6 bases; unmatched junction bases: 11. CDR3 length equals 14 residues. Germline CDR1 SNHLY, CDR2 FYNNEI. The CDR3 region has the DNA TGTGCCAGCAATCCCGGGACTAGTAGCTGCGAGCAGTACTTC. Protein product: CASNPGTSSCEQYF.

In regard to this clonotype: A much larger clonotype is one base distant, so this may be a read error. The chain uses TRBV2 and TRBJ1-2, with 7 bases fitting TRBD1. Germline assignment: CDR1 SNHLY and CDR2 FYNNEI. J gave up 2 bases and V 10 bases, and 7 bases lay outside the gene matches. CDR3 size: 13 residues. The CDR3 nucleotides read TGTGCCATCACAGGGGCAGGGAACTATGGCTACACCTTC. It yields the protein CAITGAGNYGYTF.